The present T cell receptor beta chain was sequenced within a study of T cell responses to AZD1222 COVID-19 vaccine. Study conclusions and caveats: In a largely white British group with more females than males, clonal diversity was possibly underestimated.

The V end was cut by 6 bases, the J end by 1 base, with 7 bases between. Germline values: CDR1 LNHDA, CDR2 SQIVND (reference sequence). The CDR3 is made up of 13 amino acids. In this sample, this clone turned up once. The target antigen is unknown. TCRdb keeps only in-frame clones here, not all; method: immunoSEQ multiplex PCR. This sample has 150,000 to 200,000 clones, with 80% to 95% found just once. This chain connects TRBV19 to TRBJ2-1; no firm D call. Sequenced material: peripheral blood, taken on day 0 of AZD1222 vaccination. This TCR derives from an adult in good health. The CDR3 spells CASSTLSYNEQFF. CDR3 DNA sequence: TGTGCCAGTAGCACACTATCCTACAATGAGCAGTTCTTC.